The 21 T cell receptor delta chains below come from one sample, sequenced in a study of γδ T cells in repeated Plasmodium falciparum infection. TCRdb used CATT to re-call clones from the multiplex PCR reads. The data contain 55,000 to 70,000 delta-chain clones, around 1.8% of them singletons. Bulk repertoires came from Vgamma9/Vdelta2+ or Vdelta2-negative gammadelta T cells flow-sorted from PBMC. The specimen sequenced was gamma-delta T cells from blood. All receptors come from a pool of human donors (malaria-infected and uninfected, not separated).

In this sample, this clone turned up many times. The V and J genes are TRDV1 and TRDJ1; 10 bases are a match to TRDD3. V lost 1 base, J lost 8 bases, and 13 bases stayed unmatched. This CDR3 is built from 17 residues. Germline CDR1 and CDR2: TSWWSYY and QGS. The CDR3 protein is CALGERRGDTVVGKLIF. The CDR3 coding sequence is TGTGCTCTTGGGGAACGTCGGGGGGATACGGTAGTCGGGAAACTCATCTTT.

This clone was seen many times. TCRdb's entry gives the protein of a much larger clone, which mismatches this DNA's translation at residue 14, likely from a read error; the protein reported here is translated from the DNA. J is TRDJ1 and V is TRDV1, with 8 bases identical to TRDD3. The V gene's germline CDR1 is TSWWSYY and CDR2 QGS. The CDR3 runs to 17 residues. CDR3 residues: CALGWGNTLQYTDRLIF. In DNA form, the CDR3 reads TGTGCTCTTGGCTGGGGGAACACCCTTCAGTACACCGATAGACTCATCTTT.

This clone was seen a few times. The TCRdb record carries a much larger clone's protein, which differs from this DNA's translation at residue 8; a read error is the likely cause, and the protein listed here is the DNA translation. The chain uses TRDV2 and TRDJ3, with D maybe TRDD3 (5 bases). TCRdb supplies no J gene; here it was assigned by aligning the nucleotide sequence to germline. Deletions cut 0 bases from V and 0 bases from J, with 11 bases between. The CDR3 sequence is 18 residues long. The V gene's germline CDR1 is GEAIGNYY and CDR2 EKD. CDR3 sequence reads: CACDTWGPGSWDTRQMFF. The CDR3 nucleotides are TGTGCCTGTGACACCTGGGGTCCCGGCTCCTGGGACACCCGACAGATGTTTTTC.

This clone was observed a handful of times. This DNA's translation differs at residue 11 from TCRdb's protein, which comes from a much larger clone; a read error is likely, and the protein shown is translated from the DNA. This chain joins TRDV1 and TRDJ1; TRDD3 aligns across 8 bases. The length of the CDR3 is 22 residues. CDR1 TSWWSYY and CDR2 QGS come from the germline V gene. The CDR3 DNA reads TGTGCTCTTGGGGAATCTCACGCCCTACGCGTTCGGGGGATAGAGGACACCGGTAAACTCATCTTT. It specifies CALGESHALRVRGIEDTGKLIF.

This clone has at least ten counts. The TCRdb record carries a much larger clone's protein, which differs from this DNA's translation at residue 5; a read error is the likely cause, and the protein listed here is the DNA translation. This chain connects TRDV1 to TRDJ1; D might be TRDD2 (5 bases). Germline assignment: CDR1 TSWWSYY and CDR2 QGS. The CDR3 has 21 amino acids. Trimming took 4 bases from V and 0 from J, leaving 30 bases between them. The CDR3 loop reads CALGGLKPCRLILKYTDKLIF. The CDR3 region has the DNA TGTGCTCTTGGGGGACTCAAACCTTGCCGATTGATCCTAAAGTACACCGATAAACTCATCTTT.

With respect to this clone: The TCRdb protein, from a much larger clone, departs from this DNA's translation at residue 13, likely by read error; the protein shown derives from the DNA. The chain has TRDV2 and TRDJ1; 12 positions agree with TRDD3. V trimming: 3 bases; J trimming: 4 bases; junction bases outside the gene matches: 14. Germline V gene data show CDR1 as GEAIGNYY and CDR2 as EKD. The length of the CDR3 is 18 residues. The CDR3 sequence: CACDPVLGDTQDIDKLIF. The DNA of the CDR3 is TGTGCCTGTGACCCCGTACTGGGGGATACCCAGGACATCGATAAACTCATCTTT.

This clone was counted ten times or more. This sequence joins TRDV1 and TRDJ1; TRDD3 agrees at 8 bases. The ends lost 5 bases at V and 4 bases at J; junction bases unmatched: 9. The CDR3 has 15 amino acids. The germline CDR1 and CDR2 sequences are TSWWSYY and QGS. Here the CDR3 reads CALGNVLGVVDKLIF. The CDR3 coding sequence is TGTGCTCTTGGGAACGTACTGGGGGTCGTCGATAAACTCATCTTT.

In regard to this clone: One base separates it from a far larger clone, so it is likely a read error. The sample carries other DNA sequences with the same CDR3. J is TRDJ1 and V is TRDV1; the match to TRDD3 covers 10 bases. The J gene was not available in TCRdb and was assigned here by matching the DNA to germline segments. Germline-derived CDR1 and CDR2 are TSWWSYY and QGS. The CDR3 is 19 amino acids. V shed 4 bases and J 3 bases; nucleotides not matched to a gene: 17. CDR3 residues: CALGGQIVLGDRKSDKLIF. In DNA form, the CDR3 reads TGTGCTCTTGGGGGACAGATAGTCCTGGGGGATAGGAAATCCGATAAACTCATCTTT.

With respect to this clone: A read error likely explains why the TCRdb protein, taken from a much larger clone, differs from this DNA's translation at residue 8; the protein shown is translated from the DNA. The chain recombines TRDV1 with TRDJ1; 12 positions agree with TRDD3. This CDR3 is 25 amino acids long. Trimming removed 1 base from V and 1 base from J; junction bases left unmatched: 28. Germline-derived CDR1 and CDR2 are TSWWSYY and QGS. Here the CDR3 DNA reads TGTGCTCTTGGGGAACAGGGCGATCCTACGAACAAAGTCTGGGGGATACGATGGCCCACCGATAAACTCATCTTT. Translating gives CALGEQGDPTNKVWGIRWPTDKLIF.

Details on this clone: TCRdb lists the protein of a much larger clone for this DNA, which differs at residue 17, so this is likely a read error; the protein given here is translated from the DNA itself. The J gene is TRDJ1, the V gene TRDV3, with TRDD3 matching 12 bases. Germline CDR1 is TVYSNPD and CDR2 is GDNSRS (reference sequence). The CDR3 has 19 residues. For the CDR3, the DNA is TGTGCCTCCACGGCCATTCTTCGCGGGTCTGGGGGATACGGCGATAAACCCATCTTT. It yields the protein CASTAILRGSGGYGDKPIF. Full variable domain (remainder filled in from reference TRDV3 and TRDJ1): CDKVTQSSPDQTVASGSEVVLLCTYDTVYSNPDLFWYRIRPDYSFQFVFYGDNSRSEGADFTQGRFSVKHILTQKAFHLVISPVRTEDSATYYCASTAILRGSGGYGDKPIFGKGTRVTVEP.

Remarks on this clone: The junction differs from germline at one of its ends, possibly a read error. As DNA, the CDR3 is TGTGCCTGTGACACCGTACATTCGGGGGATCCTCACCTTTTGGCAGCACAACTCTTCTTT. Amino acids: CACDTVHSGDPHLLAAQLFF. This sequence joins TRDV2 and TRDJ2; TRDD3 aligns across 7 bases. TCRdb supplies no J gene; here it was assigned by aligning the nucleotide sequence to germline. This CDR3 is built from 20 residues. Per the germline V gene, CDR1 is GEAIGNYY and CDR2 is EKD.

This clone was observed at least ten times. TCRdb shows a much larger clone's protein in place of this DNA's translation, and the two differ at residue 3, likely through a read error; the protein shown is translated from the DNA. This chain joins TRDV1 and TRDJ1, with 8 bases aligning to TRDD3. The V gene's germline CDR1 is TSWWSYY and CDR2 QGS. The CDR3 is made up of 15 amino acids. This CDR3 reads CAPGELGGIRIKLIF. The CDR3 bases are TGTGCTCCTGGGGAACTAGGAGGGATACGCATTAAACTCATCTTT.

This clone occurred a few times. TCRdb pairs this DNA with a much larger clone's protein that differs at residues 5 and 22, likely a read error; the protein shown was translated from the DNA. This sequence joins TRDV1 and TRDJ1, with 11 bases lining up with TRDD3. There are 23 residues in the CDR3. Germline CDR1 reads TSWWSYY; CDR2 reads QGS. Here the CDR3 reads CALGGLKILSVLGDSLYTDKLTF. The CDR3 DNA reads as TGTGCTCTTGGGGGACTCAAGATCCTATCGGTACTGGGGGATAGTCTGTACACCGATAAACTCACCTTT.

Comment on this clone: A far larger clone is just one base off, so this is likely a read error. This sample includes further DNA sequences coding for the same CDR3. V usage is TRDV1 and J usage is TRDJ1, with a weak D call TRDD2 (6 bases). Per germline, CDR1 TSWWSYY and CDR2 QGS. CDR3 length equals 16 residues. CDR3 in amino acids: CALGLAFPTYTDKLIF. The CDR3 DNA reads TGCGCTCTTGGGTTGGCCTTCCCCACGTACACCGATAAACTCATCTTT.

This clone was observed many times. The TCRdb protein comes from a much larger clone and disagrees with this DNA's translation at residue 8, likely due to a read error; the protein given here is derived from the DNA. The chain combines TRDV1 with TRDJ1, with 13 nucleotides matching TRDD3. CDR1 is TSWWSYY and CDR2 is QGS in the germline V gene. This CDR3 is built from 21 residues. V shed 4 bases and J 3 bases; nucleotides not matched to a gene: 20. CDR3 coding DNA: TGTGCTCTTGGGGCCCCTTCCCACGTATCCCTACTGGGGGATACGGCCGATAAACTCATCTTT. Protein sequence: CALGAPSHVSLLGDTADKLIF.

To note about this clone: TCRdb's listed protein matches a much larger clone and diverges from this DNA's translation at residue 15, likely through a read error; the protein shown comes from the DNA. The chain recombines TRDV1 with TRDJ1; TRDD2 is a possible D gene (6 bases). No J segment appears in TCRdb, so it was assigned here by matching the sequence to germline. CDR1 and CDR2 (germline): TSWWSYY, QGS. This CDR3 contains 23 residues. Trimming removed 0 bases at V and 0 bases at J, with 32 bases between. The chain's CDR3 is CALGELPLLRGGWDPAYTDKLIF. For the CDR3, the DNA is TGTGCTCTTGGGGAACTTCCACTCCTACGAGGGGGGTGGGATCCAGCGTACACCGATAAACTCATCTTT.

This clone showed up many times. Translating this DNA gives a protein that differs at residue 9 from the TCRdb one, which belongs to a much larger clone; a read error is likely, and the protein shown is this translation. This chain joins TRDV2 and TRDJ1, with TRDD3 as a possible D gene (6 bases). Germline CDR1 and CDR2: GEAIGNYY and EKD. This CDR3 contains 16 residues. V was clipped by 0 bases and J by 0 bases, with 13 bases between them. The CDR3 reads CACDTAGVTNTDKLIF. The CDR3 DNA sequence: TGTGCCTGTGACACCGCTGGGGTAACCAACACCGATAAACTCATCTTT.

This clone was seen ten or more times. TCRdb records a much larger clone's protein for this DNA, with a difference at residue 17 that likely arises from a read error; the protein given is the translation of the DNA. A V gene of TRDV1 was called, but no J gene was assigned; whether TRDD3, the table's D call, matches the DNA was not checked. The germline CDR1 and CDR2 sequences are TSWWSYY and QGS. The CDR3 contains 18 residues. CDR3 coding DNA: TGTGCTCTTGGGGAAGGCCTTGTTGGGGGATACATGACCGATAAACTCACCTTT. It yields the protein CALGEGLVGGYMTDKLTF.

In this sample, this clone turned up a few times. The mismatch at residue 15 between this DNA's translation and the TCRdb protein of a much larger clone likely reflects a read error; the protein shown is translated from the DNA. The gene calls are TRAV38-2/DV8 and TRDJ1; 10 positions agree with TRDD3. CDR3 length: 20 amino acids. The germline V gene has CDR1 TSESDYY and CDR2 QEAYKQQN. The CDR3 DNA reads as TGTGCGCCCATGGGGCTCCCGGACTGGGGGATGTACCTGTACGCCGATAAACTCATCTTT. Protein sequence: CAPMGLPDWGMYLYADKLIF.

Turning to this clone: TCRdb's protein, taken from a much larger clone, differs from this DNA's translation at residue 9, likely owing to a read error; the protein displayed comes from the DNA. The CDR3 sequence: CACDTLLGEPYTDKLIF. In nucleotides, the CDR3 is TGTGCCTGTGACACCTTACTGGGGGAACCATACACCGATAAACTCATCTTT. This sequence joins TRDV2 and TRDJ1, with 9 bases that match TRDD3. V lost 0 bases to trimming and J lost 0 bases; unmatched junction nucleotides: 7. CDR3 length equals 17 residues. CDR1 is GEAIGNYY, CDR2 EKD, per germline.

This clone has a handful of counts. With only one base between it and a far larger clone, this is likely a read error. The sample holds other DNA sequences that translate to the same CDR3. J is TRDJ1 and V is TRDV3; 11 bases are shared with TRDD3. The CDR3 contains 20 residues. The germline V gene has CDR1 TVYSNPD and CDR2 GDNSRS (reference sequence). J lost 0 bases, V lost 4 bases, and 22 bases had no gene match. Here the CDR3 DNA reads TGTGCCTCCTTTTCCTACGTTCGGGCTGGGGGATACCTATACACCGATAAACTCATCTTT. Amino acids: CASFSYVRAGGYLYTDKLIF.